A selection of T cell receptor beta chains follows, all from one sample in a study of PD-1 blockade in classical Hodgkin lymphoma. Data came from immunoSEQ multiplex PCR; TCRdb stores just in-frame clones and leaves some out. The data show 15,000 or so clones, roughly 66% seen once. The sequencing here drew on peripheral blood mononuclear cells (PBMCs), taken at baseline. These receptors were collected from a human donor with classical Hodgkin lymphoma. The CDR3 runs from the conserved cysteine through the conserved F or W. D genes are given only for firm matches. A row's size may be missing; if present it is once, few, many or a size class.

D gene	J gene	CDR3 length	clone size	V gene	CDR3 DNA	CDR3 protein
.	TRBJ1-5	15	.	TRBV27	TGTGCCAGCAGACAAACTCAGGGGCCAGGCCAGCCCCAGCATTTT	CASRQTQGPGQPQHF
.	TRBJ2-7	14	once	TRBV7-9	TGTGCCAGCAGCCTCGGGACTGGCCCCTACGAGCAGTACTTC	CASSLGTGPYEQYF
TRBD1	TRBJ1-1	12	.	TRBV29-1	TGCAGCGGCAACACAGGGGCCACTGAAGCTTTCTTT	CSGNTGATEAFF
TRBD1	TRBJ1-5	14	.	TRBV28	TGTGCCAGCAGCTCGACAGGGGAAGGTCAGCCCCAGCATTTT	CASSSTGEGQPQHF
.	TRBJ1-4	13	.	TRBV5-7	TGTGCCAGCAGCCTTGGCCGGAGTGAAAAACTGTTTTTT	CASSLGRSEKLFF
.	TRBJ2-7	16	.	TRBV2	TGTGCCAGCAGGGTGGACAGAGGGGGGCAGATTCACGAGCAGTGCTTC	CASRVDRGGQIHEQCF
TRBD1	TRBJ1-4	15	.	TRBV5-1	TGCGCCAGCAGCTTGACCGGGACAGGCGAGGAAAAACTGTTTTTT	CASSLTGTGEEKLFF
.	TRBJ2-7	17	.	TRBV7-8	TGTGCCAGCAGCTTAGGAGGGGGGAGGGCCTCCGGGTACGAGCAGTACTTC	CASSLGGGRASGYEQYF
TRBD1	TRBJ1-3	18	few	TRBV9	TGTGCCAGCAGCGTTACCACGACAGGGGGAGTCTCTGGAAACACCATATATTTT	CASSVTTTGGVSGNTIYF
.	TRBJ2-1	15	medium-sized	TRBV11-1	TGTGCCAGCAGCTTCAATGGGGGATGGGGGAATGAGCAGTTCTTC	CASSFNGGWGNEQFF
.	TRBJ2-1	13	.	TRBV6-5	TGTGCCAGCAGTTACTCGATGGACAATGAGCAGTTCTTC	CASSYSMDNEQFF
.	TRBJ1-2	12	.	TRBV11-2	TGTGCCAGCAGCTTAGGCCGGGATGGCTACACCTTC	CASSLGRDGYTF
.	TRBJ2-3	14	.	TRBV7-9	TGTGCCAGCAGCCTAGGAGGGGACACAGATACGCAGTATTTT	CASSLGGDTDTQYF
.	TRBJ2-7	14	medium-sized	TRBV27	TGTGCCAGCAGTTCCGGGGGAGCGTTATACGAGCAGTACTTC	CASSSGGALYEQYF
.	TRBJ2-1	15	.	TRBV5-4	TGTGCCAGCAGCGATTCTGGTGGGTCCTCCAATGAGCAGTTCTTC	CASSDSGGSSNEQFF
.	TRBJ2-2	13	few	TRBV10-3	TGTGCCGCCACCGACAGATCCACCGGGGAGCTGTTTTTT	CAATDRSTGELFF
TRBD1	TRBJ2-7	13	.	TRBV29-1	TGCAGCGTTTTGACAGGGGACTTCTACGAGCAGTACTTC	CSVLTGDFYEQYF
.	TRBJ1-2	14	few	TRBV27	TGTGCCAGCAGTTCAGGGGATCTTAACTATGGCTACACCTTC	CASSSGDLNYGYTF
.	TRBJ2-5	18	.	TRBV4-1	TGCGCCAGCAGCCAAACTCTTTTTCTCCCGACCGTCCAAGAGACCCAGTACTTC	CASSQTLFLPTVQETQYF
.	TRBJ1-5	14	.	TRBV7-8	TGTGCCAGCAGCTTAGACAGAACCTATCAGCCCCAGCATTTT	CASSLDRTYQPQHF
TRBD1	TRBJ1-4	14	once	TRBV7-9	TGTGCCAGCAGCTTAGGACAGGGAAATGAAAAACTGTTTTTT	CASSLGQGNEKLFF
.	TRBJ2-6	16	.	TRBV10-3	TGTGCCATCAGTAACGTACTTCTTTCTGGGGCCAACGTCCTGACTTTC	CAISNVLLSGANVLTF
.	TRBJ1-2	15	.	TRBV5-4	TGTGCCAGCAGCTTGGAGAGGGACGGTACCTATGGCTACACCTTC	CASSLERDGTYGYTF
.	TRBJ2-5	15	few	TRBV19	TGTGCCAGTAGCCAGGTGGGACTTTACTCAGAGACCCAGTACTTC	CASSQVGLYSETQYF
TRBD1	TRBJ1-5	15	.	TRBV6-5	TGTGCCAGCAGTCCAAAAGCAGGGGGCCGTCAGCCCCAGCATTTT	CASSPKAGGRQPQHF
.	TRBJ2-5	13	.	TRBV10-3	TGTGCCATCAGTGAGTCAAGAGGGGAGACCCAGTACTTC	CAISESRGETQYF
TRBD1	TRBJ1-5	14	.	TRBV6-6	TGTGCCAGCAGTCCTACAGGGGAGGTTCAGCCCCAGCATTTT	CASSPTGEVQPQHF
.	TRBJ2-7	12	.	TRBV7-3	TGTGCCAGCAGCTTAATGGCCTACGAGCAGTACTTC	CASSLMAYEQYF
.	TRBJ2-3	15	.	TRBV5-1	TGCGCCAGCAGCTTCCGGCGCGGGCCCACAGATACGCAGTATTTT	CASSFRRGPTDTQYF
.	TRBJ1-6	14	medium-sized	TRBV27	TGTGCCAGCAGTATAGACAAAAGGGACTCACCCCTCCACTTT	CASSIDKRDSPLHF
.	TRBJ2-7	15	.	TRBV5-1	TGCGCCAGCAGCGAGGGTCAGGCAATCTCCTACGAGCAGTACTTC	CASSEGQAISYEQYF
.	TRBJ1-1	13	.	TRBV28	TGTGCCAGCAGTTTATCTGGGAACACTGAAGCTTTCTTT	CASSLSGNTEAFF
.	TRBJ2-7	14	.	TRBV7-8	TGTGCCAGCAGCTTAGCGGGGACTCACTACGAGCAGTACTTC	CASSLAGTHYEQYF
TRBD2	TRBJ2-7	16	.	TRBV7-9	TGTGCCAGCAGCTCACCTCGGGCGGGAGATCTGGGAGAGCAGTACTTC	CASSSPRAGDLGEQYF
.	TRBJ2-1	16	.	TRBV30	TGTGCCTGGACAGAGGCGGTAGGGGATACCTACAATGAGCAGTTCTTC	CAWTEAVGDTYNEQFF
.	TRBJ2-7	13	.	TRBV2	TGTGCCAGCAGTGAAATCCCGTCCTACGAGCAGTACTTC	CASSEIPSYEQYF
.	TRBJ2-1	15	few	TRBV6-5	TGTGCCAGCAGTTCTATAAGGACTACCAACAATGAGCAGTTCTTC	CASSSIRTTNNEQFF
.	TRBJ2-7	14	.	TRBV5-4	TGTGCCAGCAGCTCCGGGTCTGACTCCTACGAGCAGTACTTC	CASSSGSDSYEQYF
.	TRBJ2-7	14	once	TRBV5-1	TGCGCCAGCAGGGGGTGGGACTCTGAATACGAGCAGTACTTC	CASRGWDSEYEQYF
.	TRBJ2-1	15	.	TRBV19	TGTGCCAGTACCCCCCCGGCAGGCCACTACAATGAGCAGTTCTTC	CASTPPAGHYNEQFF
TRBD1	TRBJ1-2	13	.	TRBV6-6	TGTGCCAGCAGGCCACAGGGGAACTATGGCTACACCTTC	CASRPQGNYGYTF
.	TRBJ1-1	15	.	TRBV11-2	TGTGCCAGCAGCTTAACTGGAGAACAGGGCACTGAAGCTTTCTTT	CASSLTGEQGTEAFF
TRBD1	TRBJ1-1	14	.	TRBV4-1	TGCGCCAGCAGCCTCGACAGGGAAGGCACTGAAGCTTTCTTT	CASSLDREGTEAFF
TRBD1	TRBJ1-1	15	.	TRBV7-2	TGTGCCAGCAGTATCCAGGGGGGACTAAACACTGAAGCTTTCTTT	CASSIQGGLNTEAFF
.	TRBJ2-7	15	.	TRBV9	TGTGCCAGCAGCCCAGAAGGTGACAGCTCCTACGAGCAGTACTTC	CASSPEGDSSYEQYF